This TCR beta chain was recovered during a study of T cell responses to AZD1222 COVID-19 vaccine. Findings and limits, study-wide: Unmutated regions of variants are reportedly targeted by nearly half of spike-specific TCRs. The donor cohort was predominantly white British with a female majority, and clonal diversity may have been underestimated. Spike-specific TCR breadth and depth went up after people got two AZD1222 doses.

Regarding this clone: Its specificity is not known.

TCRdb's copy holds only in-frame clones and misses some; the assay was immunoSEQ multiplex PCR. The table records about 85,000 clones, more than 85% of them present only once. There are 14 residues in the CDR3. Germline CDR1 reads MDHEN; CDR2 reads SYDVKM. V lost 2 bases to trimming and J lost 8 bases; unmatched junction nucleotides: 3. The sequence was collected from an adult who received the AZD1222 COVID-19 vaccine. The sequenced sample was peripheral blood, obtained 28 days after the second AZD1222 dose. The V call is TRBV28, the J call TRBJ2-1; 10 bases are shared with TRBD2. The CDR3 here is CASSLLAGDYEQFF. The CDR3 nucleotides are TGTGCCAGCAGTTTACTAGCGGGAGACTATGAGCAGTTCTTC. Full variable domain (remainder filled in from reference TRBV28 and TRBJ2-1): DVKVTQSSRYLVKRTGEKVFLECVQDMDHENMFWYRQDPGLGLRLIYFSYDVKMKEKGDIPEGYSVSREKKERFSLILESASTNQTSMYLCASSLLAGDYEQFFGPGTRLTVL.